The 9 T cell receptor beta chains presented below share a single source sample, sequenced in a study of T cell changes during pregnancy in multiple sclerosis. Sequencing was performed with immunoSEQ multiplex PCR; in TCRdb, only in-frame clones are kept and a portion is missing. This table has roughly 100,000 clones, about 90% appearing once. The sample consisted of peripheral blood, taken before pregnancy. Receptors originate from a female donor with multiple sclerosis, enrolled in a pregnancy study.

This chain links TRBV7-2 with TRBJ2-5, with TRBD2 matching 11 bases. Germline V lookup: CDR1 SGHTA, CDR2 FQGNSA. The CDR3 is 16 residues long. The trim removed 1 base at V and 5 bases at J, leaving 6 bases unmatched. Here the CDR3 DNA reads TGTGCCAGCAGCTTAGTTAGCGGGAGGGGAGGGGAGACCCAGTACTTC. This codes for CASSLVSGRGGETQYF.

V is TRBV18 and J is TRBJ1-1; possible D gene TRBD1, 5 bases. This CDR3 comprises 16 residues. V gave up 6 bases and J gave up 2 bases, with 19 bases separating them. Germline V lookup: CDR1 KGHSH, CDR2 LQKENI. The CDR3 protein is CASSRGTPSTNTEAFF. DNA for the CDR3: TGTGCCAGCTCCCGCGGGACCCCATCCACTAACACTGAAGCTTTCTTT. Full variable domain (outside the CDR3, taken from reference TRBV18 and TRBJ1-1): NAGVMQNPRHLVRRRGQEARLRCSPMKGHSHVYWYRQLPEEGLKFMVYLQKENIIDESGMPKERFSAEFPKEGPSILRIQQVVRGDSAAYFCASSRGTPSTNTEAFFGQGTRLTVV.

The chain recombines TRBV7-2 with TRBJ1-1; 7 nucleotides line up with TRBD1. Germline CDR1 and CDR2: SGHTA and FQGNSA. J gave up 11 bases and V 7 bases, and 10 bases lay outside the gene matches. The CDR3 loop spans 12 amino acids. Written as DNA, the CDR3 is TGTGCCAGCACCCCGACAGGGATGGTGGCTTTCTTT. Its protein is CASTPTGMVAFF.

The CDR3 coding sequence is TGCAGCGTTGAAGATCTAGACTGGGGGCCGAACACTGAAGCTTTCTTT. It codes for CSVEDLDWGPNTEAFF. The V and J genes are TRBV29-1 and TRBJ1-1; possible D gene TRBD1, 6 bases. Germline values: CDR1 SQVTM, CDR2 ANQGSEA. V was clipped by 0 bases and J by 1 base, with 15 bases between them. The CDR3 has 16 residues.

This clone occurred a few times. The gene calls are TRBV28 and TRBJ1-2; 9 nucleotides match TRBD1. V lost 4 bases, J lost 6 bases, and 9 bases stayed unmatched. This CDR3 has 15 residues. The germline V gene has CDR1 MDHEN and CDR2 SYDVKM. CDR3 bases: TGTGCCAGCAGTTCGCCCGGGACAGGGTTGGATGGCTACACCTTC. This translates into CASSSPGTGLDGYTF.

The genes are TRBV5-1 and TRBJ2-7; 8 bases match TRBD2. The CDR3 totals 14 residues. V dropped 2 bases and J dropped 5; count of bases not matched to a gene: 6. Looked up from germline, CDR1 is SGHRS and CDR2 is YFSETQ. CDR3 nucleotide sequence: TGCGCCAGCAGCTTACGGGGGGGCCTCGACGAGCAGTACTTC. Translating gives CASSLRGGLDEQYF.

The CDR3 here is CASRVHRGSEAFF. CDR3 coding DNA: TGCGCCAGCCGCGTCCACAGGGGATCTGAAGCTTTCTTT. V usage is TRBV5-1 and J usage is TRBJ1-1; the match to TRBD1 covers 7 bases. The CDR3 runs to 13 residues. Germline loops: CDR1 SGHRS, CDR2 YFSETQ. Trimming took 7 bases from V and 6 from J; bases not matched to a gene: 9. The whole variable domain, remainder taken from reference TRBV5-1 and TRBJ1-1, is KAGVTQTPRYLIKTRGQQVTLSCSPISGHRSVSWYQQTPGQGLQFLFEYFSETQRNKGNFPGRFSGRQFSNSRSEMNVSTLELGDSALYLCASRVHRGSEAFFGQGTRLTVV.

V usage is TRBV7-8 and J usage is TRBJ2-5, with 9 nucleotides matching TRBD2. V dropped 5 bases and J dropped 4; count of bases not matched to a gene: 11. This CDR3 is 16 amino acids long. CDR1 is SGHVS and CDR2 is FQNEAQ in the germline V gene. CDR3 in DNA: TGTGCCAGCAGCCCCGGGGTAGCGGGAGACGGAGAGACCCAGTACTTC. Residues: CASSPGVAGDGETQYF.

The rearrangement uses TRBV5-1 and TRBJ2-7; 7 bases are shared with TRBD1. J was trimmed by 2 bases and V by 4 bases; bases with no gene match: 6. The CDR3 is 14 residues long. From germline, CDR1 is SGHRS and CDR2 YFSETQ. The CDR3 nucleotides are TGCGCCAGCAGCCGGGACAGCCAGGCCTACGAGCAGTACTTC. It is translated as CASSRDSQAYEQYF.